The 28 T cell receptor beta chains below all came from one sample that was sequenced in a study of T cells in Graves' hyperthyroidism and ophthalmopathy. RNA transcripts gave rise to amplified TCR beta CDR3 regions. TCR CDR3 regions were first amplified by RT-PCR with HTBI primers. TCRdb reanalysed the multiplex PCR reads using MiXCR and keeps one entry per CDR3 protein. The sample lists more than 500,000 distinct CDR3 sequences, 15% to 20% occurring once. Sequencing input: blood. The receptors stem from a woman aged 30 to 39 with Graves' hyperthyroidism.

V gene TRBV7-9 combines with J gene TRBJ2-2; 8 nucleotides line up with TRBD1. The germline CDR1 and CDR2 sequences are SEHNR and FQNEAQ (reference sequence). This CDR3 region has 14 residues. Germline trimming cut 6 bases from V and 6 bases from J; bases unmatched to any gene: 6. The CDR3 DNA reads as TGTGCCAGCAGACCCGGACAGGGTGCCGGGGAGCTGTTTTTT. Residues: CASRPGQGAGELFF.

This clonotype was observed at least ten times. The J gene is TRBJ2-3, the V gene TRBV20-1; 9 positions match TRBD2. This CDR3 contains 15 residues. V shed 0 bases and J 2 bases; nucleotides not matched to a gene: 3. Per the germline V gene, CDR1 is DFQATT and CDR2 is SNEGSKA (reference sequence). For the CDR3, the DNA is TGCAGTGCTAGAGATCTAGCGGGGATCACAGATACGCAGTATTTT. It yields the protein CSARDLAGITDTQYF.

This clonotype showed up many times. The chain couples TRBV12-3 or TRBV12-4 to TRBJ2-7; no reliable D call. V was clipped by 3 bases and J by 3 bases, with 18 bases between them. The CDR3 covers 16 residues. For the CDR3, the DNA is TGTGCCAGCAGTTTTAGTACTGGTCAGTTTATCTACGAGCAGTACTTC. This gives the protein CASSFSTGQFIYEQYF.

As to this clonotype: A read error is possible here, since a much larger clone lies one base away. The missing conserved phenylalanine or tryptophan at the end of this CDR3 makes a read error likely. The chain is built from TRBV30 and TRBJ1-2, with a possible D match to TRBD1 (6 bases). Between the trimmed V and J ends, which lost 3 bases and 0 bases, there was a span of 11 bases. CDR3 length equals 14 residues. Germline values: CDR1 GTSNPN, CDR2 SVGIG (reference sequence). CDR3 DNA: TGTGCCTGGAGGCCCAGGGGAACTAACTATGGCTACACCTTG. This translates into CAWRPRGTNYGYTL.

At least ten counts were recorded for this clonotype. The gene calls are TRBV12-3 or TRBV12-4 and TRBJ1-6; D not certain. The V and J ends lost 3 bases and 7 bases respectively, with 10 bases between them. The CDR3 is 14 residues long. CDR3 DNA sequence: TGTGCCAGCAGTTTGAGGGAAATGAATTCACCCCTCCACTTT. This gives the protein CASSLREMNSPLHF.

Note on this clonotype: A read error may be the cause here, since a much bigger clone is one base away. The chain links TRBV20-1 to TRBJ2-3; D remains unclear. Germline values: CDR1 DFQATT, CDR2 SNEGSKA (reference sequence). The length of the CDR3 is 15 residues. Between the trimmed V and J ends, which lost 3 bases and 2 bases, there was a span of 15 bases. Here the CDR3 reads CSASHRNTFTDTQYF. The CDR3 DNA sequence: TGCAGTGCTAGCCACCGGAACACTTTCACAGATACGCAGTATTTT.

This clonotype has at least ten counts. This CDR3 is CASSRQDTQYF. CDR3 in DNA: TGTGCCAGCTCCCGGCAAGATACGCAGTATTTT. The chain carries TRBV7-9 and TRBJ2-3, with D unresolved. The CDR3 runs to 11 residues. The V and J ends lost 8 bases and 5 bases respectively, with 8 bases between them. The germline V gene encodes CDR1 SEHNR and CDR2 FQNEAQ (reference sequence).

Ten or more counts support this clonotype. The chain uses TRBV29-1 and TRBJ2-7, with TRBD1 matching over 8 bases. The CDR3 extends over 13 amino acids. Germline loops: CDR1 SQVTM, CDR2 ANQGSEA. V was pared by 4 bases and J by 1 base, with 3 bases of the junction left unmatched. The CDR3 sequence is CSVVGDRSYEQYF. CDR3 nucleotide sequence: TGCAGCGTTGTAGGGGACAGGTCCTACGAGCAGTACTTC.

This clonotype turned up a few times. The gene calls are TRBV24-1 and TRBJ1-1; D not resolved. Germline V lookup: CDR1 KGHDR, CDR2 SFDVKD. The CDR3 spans 11 residues. V was trimmed by 3 bases and J by 9 bases, leaving 7 bases between them. As DNA, the CDR3 is TGTGCCACCAGTGATACCGCCAAAGCTTTCTTT. Protein sequence: CATSDTAKAFF.

The chain uses TRBV2 and TRBJ1-5, with D maybe TRBD1 (6 bases). The CDR3 spans 13 residues. The V end lost 4 bases, the J end lost 7 bases, and 11 bases lay between the germline ends. In germline, CDR1 is SNHLY, CDR2 FYNNEI. Here the CDR3 reads CASSVEGGQPQHF. The CDR3, as DNA: TGTGCCAGCAGTGTGGAGGGGGGCCAGCCCCAGCATTTT.

This chain uses TRBV5-1 with TRBJ2-2; 8 bases map to TRBD1. The CDR3 is made up of 16 amino acids. CDR1 and CDR2 from the germline V gene are SGHRS and YFSETQ. J was trimmed by 4 bases and V by 0 bases; bases with no gene match: 5. CDR3 region: CASSLETGVATGELFF. DNA of the CDR3: TGCGCCAGCAGCTTGGAGACAGGGGTCGCCACCGGGGAGCTGTTTTTT.

This clonotype has ten or more counts. CDR3 sequence: CSVAPGGGHEQYF. CDR3 nucleotides: TGCAGCGTCGCTCCGGGAGGGGGCCACGAGCAGTACTTC. This chain connects TRBV29-1 to TRBJ2-7; TRBD2 is a possible D gene (8 bases). V was cut by 6 bases and J by 5 bases, with 17 bases left in between. Germline V CDR1 and CDR2: SQVTM, ANQGSEA. The CDR3 has 13 amino acids.

The J gene is TRBJ1-5, the V gene TRBV28; no clear D. CDR3 length equals 14 residues. Per the germline V gene, CDR1 is MDHEN and CDR2 is SYDVKM. The V end was cut by 6 bases, the J end by 0 bases, with 9 bases between. CDR3 sequence (DNA): TGTGCCAGCAGCATTGATTATAGCAATCAGCCCCAGCATTTT. Encoded protein: CASSIDYSNQPQHF.

This clonotype was seen a few times. V and J are TRBV4-2 and TRBJ1-2; 10 bases agree with TRBD1. This CDR3 has 17 residues. Germline CDR1 LGHNA, CDR2 YNFKEQ. After removal of 5 bases from V and 8 bases from J, the junction contained 17 bases not matched to a gene. CDR3 coding DNA: TGTGCCAGCAGCGAGTCCCTTGCGGACCGGGACAGGGGAGGCTACACCTTC. Amino acids: CASSESLADRDRGGYTF.

The J gene is TRBJ2-7, the V gene TRBV3-1; TRBD2 matches at 7 bases. This CDR3 region has 12 residues. V gave up 8 bases and J gave up 6 bases; unmatched junction bases: 7. Germline V gene data show CDR1 as LGHDT and CDR2 as YNNKEL (reference sequence). In nucleotides, the CDR3 is TGTGCCAGCGGCGGGGGATCCCGCGAGCAGTACTTC. Amino acids: CASGGGSREQYF.

This chain uses TRBV11-2 with TRBJ1-1, with D hard to call. V lost 7 bases, J lost 1 base, and 10 bases lay in between. Germline loops: CDR1 SGHAT, CDR2 FQNNGV. The CDR3 totals 13 residues. CDR3: CASTTLENTEAFF. The CDR3 DNA sequence: TGTGCCAGCACGACTTTGGAGAACACTGAAGCTTTCTTT.

This rearrangement joins TRBV14 to TRBJ2-5, with D maybe TRBD2 (6 bases). The CDR3 totals 15 residues. V was cut by 1 base and J by 7 bases, with 16 bases left in between. CDR1 and CDR2 from the germline V gene are SGHDN and FVKESK. CDR3 in amino acids: CASSQAPTRFVTQYF. For the CDR3, the DNA is TGTGCCAGCAGCCAAGCCCCGACTAGATTTGTGACCCAGTACTTC.

This chain uses TRBV28 with TRBJ1-2; TRBD1 aligns across 10 bases. From germline, CDR1 is MDHEN and CDR2 SYDVKM. The CDR3 loop spans 13 amino acids. The DNA of the CDR3 is TGTTTTTCGTGGGGGACAGGGGTCTATGGCTACACCTTC. Protein sequence: CFSWGTGVYGYTF.

This clonotype occurred many times. The J gene is TRBJ2-2, the V gene TRBV28, with D perhaps TRBD1 (6 bases). There are 14 residues in the CDR3. Germline lookup yields CDR1 MDHEN and CDR2 SYDVKM. Trimming stripped 2 bases from V and 4 bases from J, with 8 bases between. CDR3 in DNA: TGTGCCAGCAGTTTAACAGGGACCACCGGGGAGCTGTTTTTT. As protein: CASSLTGTTGELFF. Full variable domain (missing parts from reference TRBV28 and TRBJ2-2): DVKVTQSSRYLVKRTGEKVFLECVQDMDHENMFWYRQDPGLGLRLIYFSYDVKMKEKGDIPEGYSVSREKKERFSLILESASTNQTSMYLCASSLTGTTGELFFGEGSRLTVL.

This clonotype was counted many times. The rearrangement links TRBV13 to TRBJ2-7; 8 nucleotides align to TRBD1. Germline CDR1 is PRHDT and CDR2 is FYEKMQ (reference sequence). With 5 bases clipped from V and 2 bases from J, the junction kept 8 bases outside the gene matches. The CDR3 totals 15 residues. The CDR3 DNA is TGTGCCAGCAGCCCAGGACAGGGCCGTACCTACGAGCAGTACTTC. Its protein product is CASSPGQGRTYEQYF.

The V gene is TRBV6-1, the J gene TRBJ1-6; TRBD1 agrees at 7 bases. CDR3 size: 15 residues. Trimming at V came to 5 bases and at J to 7 bases, leaving 8 bases not matched to a gene. Germline V gives CDR1 MNHNS, CDR2 SASEGT. DNA of the CDR3: TGTGCCAGCAGTAGACGGACAGGTCGGAATTCACCCCTCCACTTT. It yields the protein CASSRRTGRNSPLHF.

This clonotype has more than one count but fewer than ten. The chain links TRBV3-1 to TRBJ2-5; D gene ambiguous. The CDR3 runs to 13 residues. The V gene's germline CDR1 is LGHDT and CDR2 YNNKEL (reference sequence). V lost 3 bases to trimming and J lost 4 bases, with 9 bases between them. The CDR3 region is CASSQRNLETQYF. Written as DNA, the CDR3 is TGTGCCAGCAGCCAGAGAAATTTAGAGACCCAGTACTTC.

This chain connects TRBV7-9 to TRBJ2-1, with 9 nucleotides matching TRBD2. Germline lookup yields CDR1 SEHNR and CDR2 FQNEAQ (reference sequence). CDR3 length: 14 amino acids. V was clipped by 5 bases and J by 4 bases; unmatched bases: 3. CDR3 protein: CASSNSGSYNEQFF. The CDR3 DNA reads TGTGCCAGCAGCAATAGCGGGAGTTACAATGAGCAGTTCTTC.

This clonotype was recorded only once. V gene TRBV4-3 combines with J gene TRBJ2-1; TRBD1 matches at 8 bases. The ends lost 4 bases at V and 7 bases at J; junction bases unmatched: 9. Germline CDR1 is LGHNA and CDR2 is YSLEER. The CDR3 consists of 15 residues. CDR3: CASSPETGVGNEQFF. CDR3 bases: TGCGCCAGCAGCCCGGAGACAGGGGTTGGTAATGAGCAGTTCTTC.

This clonotype was detected a few times. The CDR3 coding sequence is TGTGCCAGCAGCATAACAGGGGTGAGGGGTGGCTACACCTTC. Its translation: CASSITGVRGGYTF. The chain recombines TRBV11-2 with TRBJ1-2; 7 positions match TRBD1. V lost 5 bases and J lost 7; bases outside the gene matches: 10. CDR3 length: 14 amino acids. Germline loops: CDR1 SGHAT, CDR2 FQNNGV.

The chain joins TRBV6-1 to TRBJ2-1; TRBD2 agrees at 13 bases. The CDR3 has 18 residues. The V segment lost 3 bases and the J segment 3 bases; nucleotides outside the gene matches: 8. Germline CDR1 is MNHNS and CDR2 is SASEGT. CDR3 sequence (DNA): TGTGCCAGCAGTGACCCCTTAGGGACTAGCGGGATCTACAATGAGCAGTTCTTC. Protein: CASSDPLGTSGIYNEQFF.

This clonotype was found a few times. The chain uses TRBV6-1 and TRBJ2-7; tentative D call: TRBD2 (5 bases). There are 12 residues in the CDR3. V was trimmed by 6 bases and J by 6 bases, leaving 12 bases between them. Germline values: CDR1 MNHNS, CDR2 SASEGT. The CDR3 loop reads CASRGITSEQYF. The CDR3 DNA follows: TGTGCCAGCAGGGGAATTACTAGCGAGCAGTACTTC.

The rearrangement joins TRBV4-1 to TRBJ2-3; 10 nucleotides line up with TRBD2. Trimming at V came to 4 bases and at J to 4 bases, leaving 14 bases not matched to a gene. Germline V gene data show CDR1 as MGHRA and CDR2 as YSYEKL. The CDR3 loop spans 18 amino acids. The CDR3 region has the DNA TGCGCCAGCAGCCCCCCTAGCGGGCTAGCGGGAGTTTCAGATACGCAGTATTTT. This gives the protein CASSPPSGLAGVSDTQYF.